This TCR beta chain stems from a study of cytomegalovirus exposure and HLA in healthy donors. This CDR3 is 13 amino acids long. The V gene end was trimmed by 7 bases and the J gene end by 4 bases; junction bases not matched to a gene: 2. Germline V gene data show CDR1 as MGHDK and CDR2 as SYGVNS. Use of 60 Vbeta and 13 Jbeta primers characterized the PCR. The repertoire was sequenced with immunoSEQ multiplex PCR; TCRdb's copy has only in-frame clones and lacks some. The sample contains approximately 140,000 clones, about four fifths of which appear only once. Remarks on this clone: Its antigen remains unknown.

Findings of the study overall: The presence/absence work took it that sequencing depth was about the same across donors.

The sequence was collected from a human donor in good health. The chain joins TRBV25-1 to TRBJ2-5; the match to TRBD2 covers 11 bases. The sequencing input was PBMCs. CDR3 sequence (DNA): TGTGCCAGCACTCTAGCGGGAGGAGAGACCCAGTACTTC. This encodes CASTLAGGETQYF.